This TCR beta chain was found in a study of early T cells in non-severe SARS-CoV-2 infection. Study-level background: Chains were unpaired, as sequencing was done on bulk RNA from unsorted whole blood.

The table lists this clonotype with many counts. What it binds is unknown. In the library, individual cDNA molecules carried attached unique molecular identifiers. TCRdb processed the 5' RACE reads anew with MiXCR; each CDR3 protein has one entry. The data contain roughly 51,000 distinct CDR3 sequences, approximately 6% of them singletons. General observations from the study: Anti-spike CD8 responses were favored by VDJdb matching, which missed private and CD4 specificities.

The CDR3 contains 14 residues. V was trimmed by 3 bases and J by 0 bases, leaving 8 bases between them. Looked up from germline, CDR1 is SGHAT and CDR2 is FQNNGV. This chain links TRBV11-2 with TRBJ1-2; D gene ambiguous. The origin of this receptor is an adult who was a healthcare worker with PCR-confirmed SARS-CoV-2 infection or an uninfected control (not recorded which). The sample was whole blood. The CDR3 reads CASSFDTANYGYTF. CDR3 DNA sequence: TGTGCCAGCAGCTTCGACACAGCTAACTATGGCTACACCTTC. The full variable domain, its missing parts supplied by reference TRBV11-2 and TRBJ1-2, is EAGVAQSPRYKIIEKRQSVAFWCNPISGHATLYWYQQILGQGPKLLIQFQNNGVVDDSQLPKDRFSAERLKGVDSTLKIQPAKLEDSAVYLCASSFDTANYGYTFGSGTRLTVV.